This entry lists 27 T cell receptor beta chains sequenced from one sample in a study of blood T cell repertoires in COVID-19. The repertoire was sequenced with immunoSEQ multiplex PCR; TCRdb's copy has only in-frame clones and lacks some. The sample yields around 310,000 clones, 89% seen once. Sequencing was done on a sample of PBMCs or T cells enriched from blood (not recorded which). The receptors originated from a woman between 25 and 40 years old who had recovered from COVID-19.

The V call is TRBV6-5, the J call TRBJ2-7; TRBD1 aligns across 7 bases. The CDR3 runs 14 residues. V dropped 2 bases and J dropped 6; count of bases not matched to a gene: 7. Germline CDR1 is MNHEY and CDR2 is SVGAGI. This CDR3 reads CASSYHPRGLEQYF. CDR3 nucleotides: TGTGCCAGCAGTTACCATCCTAGGGGGCTCGAGCAGTACTTC.

The chain uses TRBV5-6 and TRBJ1-1, with a weak D call TRBD1 (5 bases). The CDR3 is made up of 13 amino acids. Germline V gene data show CDR1 as SGHDT and CDR2 as YYEEEE. Trimming removed 4 bases at V and 6 bases at J, with 13 bases between. The CDR3 loop is CASSPGGIAEAFF. Written as DNA, the CDR3 is TGTGCCAGCAGCCCGGGGGGGATCGCTGAAGCTTTCTTT.

This CDR3 is CASSQATGASNQPQHF. For the CDR3, the DNA is TGTGCCAGCAGCCAGGCAACAGGGGCAAGCAATCAGCCCCAGCATTTT. The chain couples TRBV4-2 to TRBJ1-5; 7 positions agree with TRBD1. V gave up 3 bases and J gave up 1 base; unmatched junction bases: 6. Germline V gene data show CDR1 as LGHNA and CDR2 as YNFKEQ. The length of the CDR3 is 16 residues.

The chain is built from TRBV2 and TRBJ2-3; the match to TRBD2 covers 8 bases. In germline, CDR1 is SNHLY, CDR2 FYNNEI. The CDR3 consists of 14 residues. J gave up 1 base and V 6 bases, and 3 bases lay outside the gene matches. The CDR3, as DNA: TGTGCCAGCAGCGGAGCGGGAGGCACAGATACGCAGTATTTT. Amino acids: CASSGAGGTDTQYF.

The chain is built from TRBV7-2 and TRBJ2-3; D is undetermined. V lost 4 bases, J lost 3 bases, and 8 bases lay in between. Germline V gene data show CDR1 as SGHTA and CDR2 as FQGNSA. The CDR3 is made up of 13 amino acids. The CDR3 sequence: CASSSLLTDTQYF. CDR3 nucleotide sequence: TGTGCCAGCAGCTCGCTATTGACAGATACGCAGTATTTT.

This chain connects TRBV2 to TRBJ2-3; 8 nucleotides match TRBD2. Germline values: CDR1 SNHLY, CDR2 FYNNEI. The CDR3 loop spans 16 amino acids. The V gene end was trimmed by 4 bases and the J gene end by 5 bases; junction bases not matched to a gene: 11. CDR3 coding DNA: TGTGCCAGCAGTGCGACGGGACTAGAATTAGAAGATACGCAGTATTTT. Translating it yields CASSATGLELEDTQYF.

In its sample, this clone was seen a few times. The V and J genes are TRBV11-2 and TRBJ2-7; D unresolved. CDR3 length: 12 amino acids. Trimming shortened V by 0 bases and J by 4 bases, and 4 bases separated the two germline ends. Germline-derived CDR1 and CDR2 are SGHAT and FQNNGV. CDR3: CASSLEAYEQYF. The CDR3 DNA reads TGTGCCAGCAGCTTAGAAGCATACGAGCAGTACTTC. Full variable domain (outside the CDR3, taken from reference TRBV11-2 and TRBJ2-7): EAGVAQSPRYKIIEKRQSVAFWCNPISGHATLYWYQQILGQGPKLLIQFQNNGVVDDSQLPKDRFSAERLKGVDSTLKIQPAKLEDSAVYLCASSLEAYEQYFGPGTRLTVT.

The chain recombines TRBV7-2 with TRBJ2-5, with TRBD2 matching over 11 bases. This CDR3 spans 17 amino acids. CDR1 is SGHTA and CDR2 is FQGNSA in the germline V gene. V trimming: 1 base; J trimming: 3 bases; junction bases outside the gene matches: 7. CDR3 region: CASSLEATSGIEETQYF. CDR3 in DNA: TGTGCCAGCAGCTTAGAGGCGACTAGCGGGATTGAAGAGACCCAGTACTTC.

The chain combines TRBV10-3 with TRBJ1-5; D call uncertain. Germline assignment: CDR1 ENHRY and CDR2 SYGVKD. The CDR3 consists of 13 residues. V lost 4 bases and J lost 3, with 7 bases in between. The DNA of the CDR3 is TGTGCCATCAGTGGAGAGCCCAATCAGCCCCAGCATTTT. Translated: CAISGEPNQPQHF.

This rearrangement joins TRBV11-3 to TRBJ2-3; unclear D gene. CDR3 length: 12 amino acids. Per germline, CDR1 SGHNT and CDR2 YENEEA. V lost 4 bases and J lost 6, with 8 bases in between. CDR3 region: CASSSKLDTQYF. The CDR3 region has the DNA TGTGCCAGCAGCTCAAAGCTCGATACGCAGTATTTT.

This sequence joins TRBV28 and TRBJ1-2; D gene ambiguous. Germline V gene lookup returns CDR1 MDHEN and CDR2 SYDVKM. V was clipped by 3 bases and J by 4 bases, with 18 bases between them. CDR3 length equals 16 residues. CDR3 sequence reads: CASSFQATLRIYGYTF. For the CDR3, the DNA is TGTGCCAGCAGTTTTCAAGCGACCCTAAGGATCTATGGCTACACCTTC.

The genes are TRBV7-2 and TRBJ2-1, with D possibly being TRBD2 (7 bases). Trimming took off 1 base at V and 8 bases at J, with 15 bases between the two ends. The CDR3 runs to 15 residues. Germline values: CDR1 SGHTA, CDR2 FQGNSA. The CDR3 DNA sequence: TGTGCCAGCAGCTTAGATCGATCGGGGGGCGATGAGCAGTTCTTC. It codes for CASSLDRSGGDEQFF.

This chain links TRBV6-5 with TRBJ2-7, with TRBD2 matching over 9 bases. CDR3 size: 15 residues. V lost 6 bases to trimming and J lost 0 bases; unmatched junction nucleotides: 6. Germline V gene data show CDR1 as MNHEY and CDR2 as SVGAGI. CDR3 coding DNA: TGTGCCAGCAGAACGACTAGCGGAAGCTCCTACGAGCAGTACTTC. Its protein is CASRTTSGSSYEQYF.

The rearrangement joins TRBV12-5 to TRBJ1-5; D may be TRBD1 (6 bases). Trimming removed 7 bases from V and 4 bases from J, with 23 bases in between. Germline V gene sequence: CDR1 LGHNT, CDR2 FRNRAP. This CDR3 comprises 17 residues. CDR3 region: CASAPNRVPSLNQPQHF. As DNA, the CDR3 is TGTGCTAGTGCCCCCAACAGGGTCCCCTCTCTAAATCAGCCCCAGCATTTT.

The V and J genes are TRBV9 and TRBJ2-1; the D gene is possibly TRBD2 (5 bases). Trimming cost V 0 bases and J 7 bases, with 17 bases left between them. There are 16 residues in the CDR3. Per the germline V gene, CDR1 is SGDLS and CDR2 is YYNGEE. The CDR3 region is CASSVAGLSGGNEQFF. The CDR3 region has the DNA TGTGCCAGCAGCGTAGCTGGTCTGTCCGGAGGTAATGAGCAGTTCTTC.

The chain recombines TRBV10-3 with TRBJ2-3, with a possible D match to TRBD2 (5 bases). V lost 7 bases and J 4 bases, leaving 15 bases between the germline ends. CDR1 and CDR2 (germline): ENHRY, SYGVKD. This CDR3 comprises 14 residues. The CDR3 DNA is TGTGCCATCAAAGTTCGCCCGGAGGCAGATACGCAGTATTTT. Protein product: CAIKVRPEADTQYF.

V usage is TRBV10-2 and J usage is TRBJ2-3; 7 bases map to TRBD2. CDR1 WSHSY and CDR2 SAAADI come from the germline V gene. The V segment lost 4 bases and the J segment 1 base; nucleotides outside the gene matches: 11. The CDR3 covers 17 residues. The CDR3 is CASSGAGVRSGTDTQYF. CDR3 coding DNA: TGCGCCAGCAGTGGTGCGGGAGTTCGTTCGGGCACAGATACGCAGTATTTT.

The chain has TRBV2 and TRBJ2-5, with 11 positions matching TRBD2. Germline CDR1 SNHLY, CDR2 FYNNEI. The CDR3 spans 16 residues. Trimming removed 2 bases from V and 5 bases from J; junction bases left unmatched: 7. The chain's CDR3 is CASSEQGTSGGETQYF. The DNA for the CDR3 is TGTGCCAGCAGTGAACAGGGGACTAGCGGAGGGGAGACCCAGTACTTC.

The rearrangement links TRBV4-1 to TRBJ1-2; the match to TRBD1 covers 7 bases. The germline V gene has CDR1 MGHRA and CDR2 YSYEKL. The trim removed 4 bases at V and 2 bases at J, leaving 7 bases unmatched. This CDR3 is 15 amino acids long. The CDR3 protein is CASSPRTGGNYGYTF. CDR3 in DNA: TGCGCCAGCAGCCCTCGGACAGGCGGCAACTATGGCTACACCTTC.

This chain links TRBV7-2 with TRBJ2-1, with D perhaps matching TRBD2 (5 bases). This CDR3 comprises 15 residues. The V gene's germline CDR1 is SGHTA and CDR2 FQGNSA. Deletions cut 5 bases from V and 10 bases from J, with 21 bases between. The CDR3 coding sequence is TGTGCCAGCAGCCCGCCGTTAACTAGTAGGTCCGAGCAGTTCTTC. Amino acid sequence: CASSPPLTSRSEQFF.

V gene TRBV19 combines with J gene TRBJ1-4; maybe TRBD1 (6 bases). V shed 7 bases and J shed 6 bases, with 21 bases lying between them. The V gene's germline CDR1 is LNHDA and CDR2 SQIVND (reference sequence). The CDR3 is 16 residues long. Here the CDR3 reads CASTLELTGSYEKLFF. DNA for the CDR3: TGTGCCAGTACCCTGGAGTTGACAGGATCCTATGAAAAACTGTTTTTT.

This rearrangement joins TRBV28 to TRBJ1-2, with D unresolved. Germline values: CDR1 MDHEN, CDR2 SYDVKM. This CDR3 spans 15 amino acids. V was cut by 7 bases and J by 0 bases, with 15 bases left in between. CDR3 nucleotides: TGTGCCAGCACCACTTCGGGGATAGCTAACTATGGCTACACCTTC. Translating it yields CASTTSGIANYGYTF.

V gene TRBV10-3 combines with J gene TRBJ1-6, with a possible D match to TRBD1 (5 bases). CDR3 size: 12 residues. V dropped 7 bases and J dropped 8 bases, with 9 bases sitting between them. Looked up from germline, CDR1 is ENHRY and CDR2 is SYGVKD. CDR3 DNA: TGTGCCATCACCGGGGGTGATTCACCCCTCCACTTT. This codes for CAITGGDSPLHF.

The rearrangement links TRBV4-1 to TRBJ1-1, with 8 positions matching TRBD1. The CDR3 covers 16 residues. CDR1 MGHRA and CDR2 YSYEKL come from the germline V gene. V trimming: 3 bases; J trimming: 6 bases; junction bases outside the gene matches: 12. Here the CDR3 reads CASSQSPTGALPEAFF. As DNA, the CDR3 is TGCGCCAGCAGCCAGAGCCCGACAGGGGCGCTTCCTGAAGCTTTCTTT.

The CDR3 is CASSFGSGYTF. The CDR3 DNA follows: TGTGCCAGCAGTTTCGGGTCTGGCTACACCTTC. This sequence joins TRBV12-3 or TRBV12-4 and TRBJ1-2, with D hard to call. The CDR3 totals 11 residues. With 3 bases removed from V and 7 bases from J, the gap between germline ends came to 6 bases.

This clone occurred once. CDR3 DNA sequence: TGTGCCACAGGGACACTCACTGAAGCTTTCTTT. Protein sequence: CATGTLTEAFF. The chain is built from TRBV15 and TRBJ1-1, with a possible D match to TRBD1 (6 bases). The CDR3 covers 11 residues. V was pared by 9 bases and J by 4 bases, with 9 bases between. Germline CDR1 LNHNV, CDR2 YYDKDF (reference sequence).

This chain uses TRBV7-9 with TRBJ2-7; perhaps TRBD2 as D (5 bases). Germline CDR1 reads SEHNR; CDR2 reads FQNEAQ (reference sequence). This CDR3 contains 14 residues. Between the trimmed V and J ends, which lost 6 bases and 0 bases, there was a span of 12 bases. The CDR3 DNA reads TGTGCCAGCAGGGACTCTCCAAGCTCCTACGAGCAGTACTTC. Translated: CASRDSPSSYEQYF.